These 22 T cell receptor beta chains came from one sample sequenced in a study of T cell responses to AZD1222 COVID-19 vaccine. TCRdb's copy holds only in-frame clones and misses some; the assay was immunoSEQ multiplex PCR. Here the sample spans tens of thousands of clones, roughly 84% being singletons. The sequences come from peripheral blood, collected on day 0 of AZD1222 vaccination. Receptor source: an adult in good health.

This clone was recorded once. V is TRBV19 and J is TRBJ1-5; D possibly corresponds to TRBD1 (5 bases). Trimming left V 7 bases short and J 1 base short, with 11 bases between. CDR3 size: 14 residues. In germline, CDR1 is LNHDA, CDR2 SQIVND (reference sequence). CDR3 region: CASKRGASNQPQHF. As DNA, the CDR3 is TGTGCCAGTAAAAGGGGCGCAAGCAATCAGCCCCAGCATTTT.

The chain carries TRBV5-8 and TRBJ1-5; maybe TRBD1 (5 bases). From germline, CDR1 is SGHTS and CDR2 YDEGEE. Between the trimmed V and J ends, which lost 0 bases and 0 bases, there was a span of 13 bases. The CDR3 has 17 amino acids. CDR3 in DNA: TGTGCCAGCAGCTTGGGTCGGGACGGAAATAGCAATCAGCCCCAGCATTTT. Translating it yields CASSLGRDGNSNQPQHF. The full variable domain, completed using reference TRBV5-8 and TRBJ1-5, is EAGVTQSPTHLIKTRGQQATLRCSPISGHTSVYWYQQALGLGLQFLLWYDEGEERNRGNFPPRFSGRQFPNYSSELNVNALELEDSALYLCASSLGRDGNSNQPQHFGDGTRLSIL.

This rearrangement joins TRBV28 to TRBJ1-5; the D is unclear. The V end was cut by 4 bases, the J end by 7 bases, with 8 bases between. The CDR3 consists of 12 residues. Germline V lookup: CDR1 MDHEN, CDR2 SYDVKM. CDR3 in DNA: TGTGCCAGCAGTTCCCTTGCCCAGCCCCAGCATTTT. Its translation: CASSSLAQPQHF.

The chain couples TRBV11-3 to TRBJ2-3, with 8 bases matching TRBD1. This CDR3 comprises 15 residues. Germline trimming cut 2 bases from V and 1 base from J; bases unmatched to any gene: 2. Germline assignment: CDR1 SGHNT and CDR2 YENEEA. CDR3 in DNA: TGTGCCAGCAGCTTACAGGGGGCGGGCACAGATACGCAGTATTTT. Protein: CASSLQGAGTDTQYF. Full variable domain (rest looked up from reference TRBV11-3 and TRBJ2-3): EAGVVQSPRYKIIEKKQPVAFWCNPISGHNTLYWYLQNLGQGPELLIRYENEEAVDDSQLPKDRFSAERLKGVDSTLKIQPAELGDSAVYLCASSLQGAGTDTQYFGPGTRLTVL.

The chain employs TRBV6-1 and TRBJ2-3; 8 nucleotides align to TRBD2. Looked up from germline, CDR1 is MNHNS and CDR2 is SASEGT. The length of the CDR3 is 15 residues. With 1 base clipped from V and 9 bases from J, the junction kept 9 bases outside the gene matches. The CDR3 DNA sequence: TGTGCCAGCAGTGAAGAACGGCGGGGGGCAGGGACGCAGTATTTT. It encodes CASSEERRGAGTQYF.

The chain recombines TRBV7-2 with TRBJ1-1; TRBD1 matches 9 bases. Trimming at V came to 5 bases and at J to 5 bases, leaving 9 bases not matched to a gene. CDR1 is SGHTA, CDR2 FQGNSA, per germline. This CDR3 spans 15 amino acids. DNA for the CDR3: TGTGCCAGCAGCCTCACCTACAGGGGGCAGACTGAAGCTTTCTTT. It translates to CASSLTYRGQTEAFF.

The V and J genes are TRBV7-9 and TRBJ2-1; 8 bases are shared with TRBD2. Trimming at V came to 3 bases and at J to 7 bases, leaving 5 bases not matched to a gene. The CDR3 runs to 14 residues. CDR1 is SEHNR and CDR2 is FQNEAQ in the germline V gene (reference sequence). This CDR3 is CASSLAGGRNEQFF. Written as DNA, the CDR3 is TGTGCCAGCAGCTTGGCGGGGGGCCGAAATGAGCAGTTCTTC. The full variable domain, completed using reference TRBV7-9 and TRBJ2-1, is DTGVSQNPRHKITKRGQNVTFRCDPISEHNRLYWYRQTLGQGPEFLTYFQNEAQLEKSRLLSDRFSAERPKGSFSTLEIQRTEQGDSAMYLCASSLAGGRNEQFFGPGTRLTVL.

The V call is TRBV5-6, the J call TRBJ2-7; D perhaps matches TRBD2 (5 bases). V was shortened by 6 bases and J by 1 base, with 17 bases between the two germline ends. The length of the CDR3 is 15 residues. CDR1 is SGHDT, CDR2 YYEEEE, per germline. The CDR3 sequence: CASNPEARGSYEQYF. The CDR3 coding sequence is TGTGCCAGCAACCCGGAGGCGAGAGGGTCCTACGAGCAGTACTTC.

V is TRBV5-1 and J is TRBJ2-7; 7 nucleotides agree with TRBD1. V was pared by 2 bases and J by 0 bases, with 5 bases of the junction left unmatched. This CDR3 spans 15 amino acids. Germline values: CDR1 SGHRS, CDR2 YFSETQ. CDR3 in amino acids: CASSFSTGSSYEQYF. CDR3 DNA: TGCGCCAGCAGCTTCTCGACAGGGAGCTCCTACGAGCAGTACTTC.

V is TRBV18 and J is TRBJ2-3; 7 bases are a match to TRBD1. The CDR3 runs to 16 residues. Losses at the gene ends were 1 base for V and 0 bases for J; bases not matched to a gene: 4. From germline, CDR1 is KGHSH and CDR2 LQKENI. The CDR3 nucleotides read TGTGCCAGCTCACCACTGGGACAGACTAGCACAGATACGCAGTATTTT. It is translated as CASSPLGQTSTDTQYF.

The chain couples TRBV24-1 to TRBJ2-1; D unresolved. This CDR3 is 13 amino acids long. Germline V CDR1 and CDR2: KGHDR, SFDVKD. V lost 5 bases to trimming and J lost 8 bases, with 12 bases between them. CDR3 bases: TGTGCCACCAGTGTCTCGGGTAAGGATGAGCAGTTCTTC. Protein: CATSVSGKDEQFF.

The chain uses TRBV11-2 and TRBJ2-6; maybe TRBD1 (6 bases). The germline V and J ends were trimmed by 5 bases and 4 bases, with 12 bases remaining between them. Germline-derived CDR1 and CDR2 are SGHAT and FQNNGV. The CDR3 is 15 residues long. The CDR3 coding sequence is TGTGCCAGCAGCCCAACAGGGTACGGGGCCAACGTCCTGACTTTC. Its translation: CASSPTGYGANVLTF.

The chain couples TRBV5-8 to TRBJ2-1; D may be TRBD2 (5 bases). The CDR3 runs to 14 residues. Trimming stripped 1 base from V and 16 bases from J, with 21 bases between. Germline CDR1 is SGHTS and CDR2 is YDEGEE. CDR3 DNA: TGTGCCAGCAGCTTGCCGACTGGCGGGTTAGGCCGTTTCTTC. Translating gives CASSLPTGGLGRFF.

The rearrangement links TRBV7-2 to TRBJ1-1; D call uncertain. The CDR3 has 14 residues. The V end was cut by 1 base, the J end by 5 bases, with 11 bases between. Germline lookup yields CDR1 SGHTA and CDR2 FQGNSA. The DNA for the CDR3 is TGTGCCAGCAGCTTAGTTTCAGGTTTAACTGAAGCTTTCTTT. Protein sequence: CASSLVSGLTEAFF.

The chain joins TRBV11-2 to TRBJ1-1; D is unclear. V was trimmed by 4 bases and J by 0 bases, leaving 3 bases between them. Germline CDR1 reads SGHAT; CDR2 reads FQNNGV. This CDR3 is 12 amino acids long. The CDR3 coding sequence is TGTGCCAGCAGCTCCATGAACACTGAAGCTTTCTTT. It codes for CASSSMNTEAFF. Full variable domain (remainder filled in from reference TRBV11-2 and TRBJ1-1): EAGVAQSPRYKIIEKRQSVAFWCNPISGHATLYWYQQILGQGPKLLIQFQNNGVVDDSQLPKDRFSAERLKGVDSTLKIQPAKLEDSAVYLCASSSMNTEAFFGQGTRLTVV.

This sequence joins TRBV18 and TRBJ1-1; no firm D call. The CDR3 totals 15 residues. Germline assignment: CDR1 KGHSH and CDR2 LQKENI. The V and J ends lost 1 base and 0 bases respectively, with 9 bases between them. In DNA form, the CDR3 reads TGTGCCAGCTCACCACGAAGGGAGATGAACACTGAAGCTTTCTTT. Its protein is CASSPRREMNTEAFF. The variable domain in full, with the rest retrieved from reference TRBV18 and TRBJ1-1, is NAGVMQNPRHLVRRRGQEARLRCSPMKGHSHVYWYRQLPEEGLKFMVYLQKENIIDESGMPKERFSAEFPKEGPSILRIQQVVRGDSAAYFCASSPRREMNTEAFFGQGTRLTVV.

The chain has TRBV27 and TRBJ1-2; D remains unclear. Germline V gene data show CDR1 as MNHEY and CDR2 as SMNVEV (reference sequence). The CDR3 has 14 amino acids. Between the trimmed V and J ends, which lost 3 bases and 3 bases, there was a span of 11 bases. The CDR3 here is CASSFRGFDYGYTF. The CDR3 bases are TGTGCCAGCAGTTTTCGAGGGTTTGACTATGGCTACACCTTC.

The CDR3 region has the DNA TGCAGCGTTGCAGGGACATTCTATGGCTACACCTTC. Translated: CSVAGTFYGYTF. The gene calls are TRBV29-1 and TRBJ1-2; D is perhaps TRBD1 (6 bases). The germline V gene encodes CDR1 SQVTM and CDR2 ANQGSEA. Trimming took off 4 bases at V and 4 bases at J, with 10 bases between the two ends. The CDR3 is 12 residues long.

This chain links TRBV7-2 with TRBJ2-7; 12 nucleotides align to TRBD1. Trimming removed 5 bases from V and 5 bases from J; junction bases left unmatched: 4. This CDR3 contains 14 residues. Germline V gene lookup returns CDR1 SGHTA and CDR2 FQGNSA. The CDR3 sequence: CASSPGTGGNEQYF. In nucleotides, the CDR3 is TGTGCCAGCAGCCCCGGGACAGGGGGCAACGAGCAGTACTTC.

J is TRBJ1-2 and V is TRBV25-1; 9 bases are a match to TRBD1. Unmatched junction bases numbered 10, after V lost 6 bases and J lost 8 bases. CDR1 and CDR2 (germline): MGHDK, SYGVNS. The CDR3 covers 14 residues. CDR3 protein: CASSLGQGSRGYTF. CDR3 bases: TGTGCCAGCAGCTTAGGACAGGGGAGTCGAGGCTACACCTTC.

The rearrangement links TRBV11-2 to TRBJ1-1; D gene uncertain. Trimming took 2 bases from V and 1 from J, leaving 11 bases between them. Germline V gives CDR1 SGHAT, CDR2 FQNNGV. The CDR3 has 15 residues. The CDR3 is CASSLRSPGNTEAFF. DNA of the CDR3: TGTGCCAGCAGCTTAAGGAGTCCCGGGAACACTGAAGCTTTCTTT.

This chain joins TRBV7-2 and TRBJ1-2, with TRBD1 as a possible D gene (5 bases). The CDR3 spans 15 residues. V lost 5 bases to trimming and J lost 8 bases, with 21 bases between them. Looked up from germline, CDR1 is SGHTA and CDR2 is FQGNSA. In DNA, the CDR3 is TGTGCCAGCAGCCCCCGGGGAGGGGCGGTGGGGGGCTACACCTTC. Translating gives CASSPRGGAVGGYTF.